Listed below are T cell receptor beta chains from one sample, sequenced in a study of T cells in Graves' hyperthyroidism and ophthalmopathy. TCRdb called the multiplex PCR reads again in MiXCR, with one record for every CDR3 protein. The data contain 750,000 to 950,000 distinct CDR3 sequences, roughly 37% of them singletons. Sequencing was performed on blood. The receptors here all came from a man in his late teens or twenties with Graves' hyperthyroidism. Each CDR3 is given with its conserved first and last residue. The order of the fields is D gene, J gene, V gene, clone size, CDR3 protein, CDR3 DNA. A D gene is named only where the DNA matches it firmly. Clone size is shown for a subset of rows, as once, few, many or a class of expanded clone.

D: TRBD1; J: TRBJ1-2; V: TRBV12-3/TRBV12-4; size: few; CDR3: CASSSGTGDLYGYTF; DNA: TGTGCCAGCAGTTCGGGGACAGGGGATCTCTATGGCTACACCTTC
D: TRBD2; J: TRBJ2-7; V: TRBV9; size: few; CDR3: CASSVDGRGGEQYF; DNA: TGTGCCAGCAGCGTTGATGGTCGGGGAGGGGAGCAGTACTTC
D: TRBD1; J: TRBJ1-1; V: TRBV2; size: -; CDR3: CAITDRVTEAFF; DNA: TGTGCCATCACAGACAGGGTCACTGAAGCTTTCTTT
D: TRBD1; J: TRBJ1-6; V: TRBV10-3; size: -; CDR3: CASSWGQSYNSPLHF; DNA: TGTGCCAGCAGCTGGGGACAGTCATATAATTCACCCCTCCACTTT
D: -; J: TRBJ1-2; V: TRBV14; size: -; CDR3: CASSQGSTYGYTF; DNA: TGTGCCAGCAGCCAAGGTAGCACCTATGGCTACACCTTC
D: -; J: TRBJ2-5; V: TRBV10-2; size: many; CDR3: CASSESMEGETQYF; DNA: TGCGCCAGCAGTGAGTCGATGGAGGGAGAGACCCAGTACTTC
D: -; J: TRBJ2-5; V: TRBV7-2; size: many; CDR3: CASSLLQRAGETQYF; DNA: TGTGCCAGCAGCTTACTCCAGAGGGCCGGGGAGACCCAGTACTTC
D: -; J: TRBJ2-7; V: TRBV10-3; size: many; CDR3: CAISGVAQYEQYF; DNA: TGTGCCATCAGTGGAGTGGCTCAGTACGAGCAGTACTTC
D: TRBD1; J: TRBJ1-4; V: TRBV7-3; size: -; CDR3: CASIPGQNEKLFF; DNA: TGTGCCAGCATCCCGGGACAGAATGAAAAACTGTTTTTT
D: TRBD1; J: TRBJ1-1; V: TRBV5-1; size: few; CDR3: CASSPGDRANTEAFF; DNA: TGCGCCAGCAGCCCCGGGGACAGGGCGAACACTGAAGCTTTCTTT
D: TRBD1; J: TRBJ2-2; V: TRBV19; size: few; CDR3: CASRAGTGDTGELFF; DNA: TGTGCCAGCAGGGCCGGGACAGGGGACACCGGGGAGCTGTTTTTT
D: -; J: TRBJ1-6; V: TRBV3-1; size: many; CDR3: CASSRAGNSPLHF; DNA: TGTGCCAGCAGTCGGGCCGGGAATTCACCCCTCCACTTT
D: -; J: TRBJ1-6; V: TRBV7-2; size: many; CDR3: CASSLGRNSPLHF; DNA: TGTGCCAGCAGCTTAGGCAGAAATTCACCCCTCCACTTT
D: -; J: TRBJ2-7; V: TRBV29-1; size: many; CDR3: CSVVESREQYF; DNA: TGCAGCGTTGTAGAATCGAGGGAGCAGTACTTC
D: -; J: TRBJ2-5; V: TRBV7-2; size: few; CDR3: CASSSIQTQYF; DNA: TGTGCCAGCAGCTCGATACAGACCCAGTACTTC
D: -; J: TRBJ2-5; V: TRBV6-6; size: -; CDR3: CASGGQGQEAQYF; DNA: TGTGCCAGTGGAGGGCAGGGCCAAGAGGCCCAGTACTTC
D: TRBD1; J: TRBJ1-6; V: TRBV7-3; size: -; CDR3: CASRVGQGAVSSSPLHF; DNA: TGTGCCAGCAGGGTGGGACAGGGGGCAGTTTCGTCCTCACCCCTCCACTTT
D: -; J: TRBJ1-4; V: TRBV10-3; size: -; CDR3: CAIRPGTRDDEKLFF; DNA: TGTGCCATCAGACCCGGGACTAGAGACGATGAAAAACTGTTTTTT
D: -; J: TRBJ1-1; V: TRBV2; size: many; CDR3: CASSAGQKTEAFF; DNA: TGTGCCAGCAGTGCGGGCCAGAAAACTGAAGCTTTCTTT
D: -; J: TRBJ2-5; V: TRBV29-1; size: many; CDR3: CSAGPGETQYF; DNA: TGCAGCGCCGGACCCGGGGAGACCCAGTACTTC
D: -; J: TRBJ2-7; V: TRBV20-1; size: once; CDR3: CSASGWQSTYEQYF; DNA: TGCAGTGCTAGTGGGTGGCAGTCAACCTACGAGCAGTACTTC
D: -; J: TRBJ1-2; V: TRBV19; size: many; CDR3: CASSIVQSANYGYTF; DNA: TGTGCCAGTAGTATAGTGCAGTCAGCTAACTATGGCTACACCTTC
D: -; J: TRBJ2-7; V: TRBV7-9; size: -; CDR3: CASVGAGGNEQYF; DNA: TGTGCCAGCGTGGGGGCAGGTGGCAACGAGCAGTACTTC
D: TRBD1; J: TRBJ1-2; V: TRBV29-1; size: many; CDR3: CSVSGGEFYGYTF; DNA: TGCAGCGTTTCAGGGGGCGAATTCTATGGCTACACCTTC
D: -; J: TRBJ1-1; V: TRBV7-9; size: few; CDR3: CASSLANTNTEAFF; DNA: TGTGCCAGCAGCCTCGCTAACACGAACACTGAAGCTTTCTTT
D: -; J: TRBJ2-6; V: TRBV11-2; size: -; CDR3: CASVSFRGGSGANVLTF; DNA: TGTGCCAGCGTCTCCTTCCGCGGCGGCTCTGGGGCCAACGTCCTGACTTTC
D: TRBD2; J: TRBJ2-7; V: TRBV10-3; size: many; CDR3: CASSPSGSTYEQYF; DNA: TGTGCCTCCTCTCCTAGCGGGAGTACCTACGAGCAGTACTTC
D: -; J: TRBJ2-5; V: TRBV9; size: -; CDR3: CASSAGRDQATQYF; DNA: TGTGCCAGCAGCGCCGGCAGGGATCAAGCGACCCAGTACTTC
D: TRBD1; J: TRBJ1-5; V: TRBV2; size: -; CDR3: CASSAQGPQPQHF; DNA: TGTGCCAGCAGTGCACAGGGGCCTCAGCCCCAGCATTTT
D: -; J: TRBJ2-5; V: TRBV7-9; size: -; CDR3: CASSQQGRWGETQYF; DNA: TGTGCCAGCAGCCAGCAGGGGCGCTGGGGCGAGACCCAGTACTTC
D: TRBD2; J: TRBJ2-7; V: TRBV10-3; size: once; CDR3: CATGLAVYEQYF; DNA: TGTGCCACCGGACTAGCGGTCTACGAGCAGTACTTC
D: TRBD1; J: TRBJ1-2; V: TRBV29-1; size: few; CDR3: CSAGQGGGYTF; DNA: TGCAGCGCTGGACAGGGGGGCGGCTACACCTTC
D: -; J: TRBJ1-2; V: TRBV9; size: few; CDR3: CASTPSIDRNYGYTF; DNA: TGTGCCAGCACCCCTTCCATCGACAGGAACTATGGCTACACCTTC
D: -; J: TRBJ1-3; V: TRBV29-1; size: many; CDR3: CSVEWQEENTIYF; DNA: TGCAGCGTTGAATGGCAGGAGGAAAACACCATATATTTT
D: -; J: TRBJ1-2; V: TRBV29-1; size: -; CDR3: CSLGVGGYTF; DNA: TGCAGCTTAGGGGTAGGTGGATACACCTTC
D: TRBD1; J: TRBJ2-7; V: TRBV7-9; size: few; CDR3: CASSQEGRGLEQYF; DNA: TGTGCCAGCAGCCAAGAAGGTAGGGGGCTCGAGCAGTACTTC
D: -; J: TRBJ1-6; V: TRBV6-4; size: many; CDR3: CASSDSIRGNSPLHF; DNA: TGTGCCAGCAGTGACTCGATCCGGGGCAATTCACCCCTCCACTTT
D: TRBD2; J: TRBJ2-5; V: TRBV5-1; size: few; CDR3: CASERGAGETQYF; DNA: TGCGCCAGCGAGCGGGGGGCGGGAGAGACCCAGTACTTC
D: -; J: TRBJ2-3; V: TRBV15; size: -; CDR3: CATSTGAADTQYF; DNA: TGTGCCACCAGCACGGGGGCCGCAGATACGCAGTATTTT
D: TRBD2; J: TRBJ2-7; V: TRBV7-2; size: -; CDR3: CASSLGELAGGGYEQYF; DNA: TGTGCCAGCAGCTTAGGAGAGCTAGCGGGAGGGGGATACGAGCAGTACTTC
D: -; J: TRBJ1-1; V: TRBV5-1; size: -; CDR3: CASSLEAAVNTEAFF; DNA: TGCGCCAGCAGCTTGGAAGCAGCCGTGAACACTGAAGCTTTCTTT
D: -; J: TRBJ1-5; V: TRBV19; size: -; CDR3: CASSKRGAKQPQHF; DNA: TGTGCCAGTAGTAAGCGGGGGGCAAAACAGCCCCAGCATTTT
D: TRBD1; J: TRBJ1-2; V: TRBV6-1; size: -; CDR3: CASSEPGTGTYGYTF; DNA: TGTGCCAGCAGTGAACCCGGGACAGGAACCTATGGCTACACCTTC
D: TRBD2; J: TRBJ2-5; V: TRBV19; size: few; CDR3: CASSNKRTSGGEETQYF; DNA: TGTGCCAGTAGTAATAAGAGGACTAGCGGGGGAGAAGAGACCCAGTACTTC
D: -; J: TRBJ1-2; V: TRBV29-1; size: -; CDR3: CSLEENYGYTF; DNA: TGCAGCTTAGAGGAAAACTATGGCTACACCTTC